This T cell receptor (beta chain) derives from a study of cytomegalovirus exposure and HLA in healthy donors. Study-wide points: In vitro assays verified that three CMV-associated chains recognized CMV antigens specifically. Cytomegalovirus status, reportedly, was diagnosed with high specificity and sensitivity by the classifier. Most sequenced TCRs were rare (though some public TCRs occurred in many donors). According to the study, some 160 TCR beta chains were cytomegalovirus-associated.

This clone was recorded a few times. Its antigen remains unknown. Clones were read by immunoSEQ multiplex PCR, and TCRdb kept only the in-frame ones, dropping some. The table lists 200,000 to 250,000 clones, over 80% of them singletons. V lost 6 bases and J lost 5; bases outside the gene matches: 5. The CDR3 runs to 14 residues. The germline V gene encodes CDR1 MNHNY and CDR2 SVGAGI (reference sequence). The sequenced sample consisted of PBMCs. The gene calls are TRBV6-6 and TRBJ2-1, with 9 bases lining up with TRBD2. The TCR sequence derives from a woman under 40 in good health and CMV-seropositive. Written as DNA, the CDR3 is TGTGCCAGCAGCCAGCGGGAGGCCCACAATGAGCAGTTCTTC. Residues: CASSQREAHNEQFF.